These 8 T cell receptor beta chains originate from one sample sequenced in a study of post-analysis software for immune sequencing data. Study findings and constraints: In patients, five TRBV segments were more frequent than in controls, with TRBV5-6, TRBV5-1 and TRBV20-1 among them.

No antigens are known for them. Unique molecular identifiers were carried by the TCR beta cDNA libraries. Using its own MiXCR run on the PCR reads, TCRdb lists one record per CDR3 protein. Of more than 500,000 distinct CDR3 sequences detected, around 31% appear once; the ten largest clones hold 4.5% to 7.5%. The sequencing input was blood. Receptors originate from a girl under 18 with multiple sclerosis.

This chain uses TRBV4-2 with TRBJ1-5, with 10 bases aligning to TRBD1. The length of the CDR3 is 18 residues. The V and J ends lost 0 bases and 6 bases, in that order; junction bases with no gene match: 11. The germline CDR1 and CDR2 sequences are LGHNA and YNFKEQ. The CDR3 sequence is CASSQEGSRTGGSQPQHF. The CDR3 DNA follows: TGTGCCAGCAGCCAAGAAGGTTCGAGGACAGGGGGGAGTCAGCCCCAGCATTTT.

Points on this clonotype: The conserved final phenylalanine or tryptophan is absent from the CDR3, which likely points to a read error. The chain combines TRBV20-1 with TRBJ2-5; 8 bases match TRBD2. The J call is uncertain, as TRBJ2-7 better fits the DNA end. Germline CDR1 and CDR2: DFQATT and SNEGSKA (reference sequence). The CDR3 spans 15 residues. CDR3 nucleotide sequence: TGCAGTGCTCGACCGGCGGGGGGACTAACCTACGAGCAGTACTTG. Translating it yields CSARPAGGLTYEQYL.

The CDR3 loop is CASSYDRGGYTF. DNA of the CDR3: TGTGCCAGCAGTTACGACAGGGGGGGCTACACCTTC. The rearrangement links TRBV6-5 to TRBJ1-2; 9 bases line up with TRBD1. The length of the CDR3 is 12 residues. The junction had 0 bases not matched to a gene; V was cut back by 2 bases and J by 8 bases. Per germline, CDR1 MNHEY and CDR2 SVGAGI.

The chain joins TRBV6-1 to TRBJ2-7; no clear D. Germline loops: CDR1 MNHNS, CDR2 SASEGT. The CDR3 covers 15 residues. Between the trimmed V and J ends, which lost 1 base and 4 bases, there was a span of 14 bases. CDR3 bases: TGTGCCAGCAGTGAAGGACACGGATCAGTTTACGAGCAGTACTTC. It yields the protein CASSEGHGSVYEQYF.

CDR3 residues: CASSHGRGAQPDTQYF. The CDR3, as DNA: TGTGCCAGCAGCCACGGGAGGGGGGCCCAGCCAGATACGCAGTATTTT. The rearrangement links TRBV5-5 to TRBJ2-3; 8 bases map to TRBD2. V gave up 4 bases and J gave up 4 bases; unmatched junction bases: 11. This CDR3 contains 16 residues. Germline V CDR1 and CDR2: SGHKS, YYEKEE (reference sequence).

This clonotype has a handful of counts. This chain uses TRBV3-1 with TRBJ2-3; 8 bases fit TRBD2. Trimming cost V 2 bases and J 2 bases; bases outside gene matches: 6. CDR1 and CDR2 (germline): LGHDT, YNNKEL (reference sequence). The CDR3 is 16 amino acids. The CDR3 nucleotides are TGTGCCAGCAGCCAACCAGCGGGGGACCCCACAGATACGCAGTATTTT. Translated, it gives CASSQPAGDPTDTQYF.

This clonotype was seen a single time. The V call is TRBV15, the J call TRBJ1-5; weak D call: TRBD1 (6 bases). Germline-derived CDR1 and CDR2 are LNHNV and YYDKDF (reference sequence). There are 14 residues in the CDR3. Trimming stripped 0 bases from V and 10 bases from J, with 13 bases between. CDR3 residues: CATSRDPQGLPQHF. The CDR3 coding sequence is TGTGCCACCAGCAGAGACCCACAGGGCCTCCCCCAGCATTTT.

This clonotype was seen only a few times. The chain carries TRBV10-2 and TRBJ2-5, with D perhaps assigned TRBD1 or TRBD2 (6 bases each). The CDR3 spans 15 residues. The germline CDR1 and CDR2 sequences are WSHSY and SAAADI. V shed 2 bases and J shed 9 bases, with 19 bases lying between them. The CDR3 sequence is CASSEIFEGGMAQYF. DNA for the CDR3: TGCGCCAGCAGTGAGATATTCGAAGGGGGGATGGCCCAGTACTTC.